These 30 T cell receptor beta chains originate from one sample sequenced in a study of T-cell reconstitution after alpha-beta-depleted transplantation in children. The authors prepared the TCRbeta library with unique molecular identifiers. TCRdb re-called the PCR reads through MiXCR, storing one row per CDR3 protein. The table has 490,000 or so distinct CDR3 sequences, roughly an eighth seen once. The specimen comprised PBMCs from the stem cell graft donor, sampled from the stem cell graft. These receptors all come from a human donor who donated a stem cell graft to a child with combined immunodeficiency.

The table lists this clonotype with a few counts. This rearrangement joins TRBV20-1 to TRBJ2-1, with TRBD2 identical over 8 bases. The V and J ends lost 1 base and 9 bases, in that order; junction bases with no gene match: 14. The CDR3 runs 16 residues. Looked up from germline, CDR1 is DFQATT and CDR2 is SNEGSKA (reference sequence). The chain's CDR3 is CSARGPKAGASSEQFF. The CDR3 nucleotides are TGCAGTGCTAGAGGCCCGAAAGCGGGGGCCTCCAGTGAGCAGTTCTTC.

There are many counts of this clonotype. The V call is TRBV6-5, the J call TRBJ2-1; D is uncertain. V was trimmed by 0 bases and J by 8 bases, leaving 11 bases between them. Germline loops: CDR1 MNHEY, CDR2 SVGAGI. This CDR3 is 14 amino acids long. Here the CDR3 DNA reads TGTGCCAGCAGTTACTCGGATCTCACTTATGAGCAGTTCTTC. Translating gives CASSYSDLTYEQFF.

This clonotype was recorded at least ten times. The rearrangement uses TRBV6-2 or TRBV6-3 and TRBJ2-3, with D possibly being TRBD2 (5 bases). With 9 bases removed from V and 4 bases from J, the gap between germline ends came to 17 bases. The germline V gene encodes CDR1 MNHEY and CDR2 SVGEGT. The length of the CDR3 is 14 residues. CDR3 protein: CASSGNQVSDTQYF. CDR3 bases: TGTGCCAGTTCCGGGAATCAAGTCTCAGATACGCAGTATTTT.

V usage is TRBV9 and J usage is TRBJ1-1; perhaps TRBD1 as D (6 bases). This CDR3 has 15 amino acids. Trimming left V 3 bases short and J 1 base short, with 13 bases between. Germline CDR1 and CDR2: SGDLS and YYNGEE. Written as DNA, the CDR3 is TGTGCCAGCAGCGCCGTAGGGGGTAAGAACACTGAAGCTTTCTTT. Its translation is CASSAVGGKNTEAFF.

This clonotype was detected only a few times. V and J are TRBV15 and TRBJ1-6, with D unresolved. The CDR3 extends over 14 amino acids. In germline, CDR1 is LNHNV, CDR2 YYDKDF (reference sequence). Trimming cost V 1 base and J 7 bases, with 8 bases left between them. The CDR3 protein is CATSRGITNSPLHF. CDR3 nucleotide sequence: TGTGCCACCAGCAGAGGCATTACGAATTCACCCCTCCACTTT.

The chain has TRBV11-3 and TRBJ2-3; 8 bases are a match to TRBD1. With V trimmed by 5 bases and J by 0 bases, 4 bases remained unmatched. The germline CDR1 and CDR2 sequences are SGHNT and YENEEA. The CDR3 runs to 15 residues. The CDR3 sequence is CASSVGQASTDTQYF. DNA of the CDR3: TGTGCCAGCAGCGTGGGACAGGCAAGCACAGATACGCAGTATTTT.

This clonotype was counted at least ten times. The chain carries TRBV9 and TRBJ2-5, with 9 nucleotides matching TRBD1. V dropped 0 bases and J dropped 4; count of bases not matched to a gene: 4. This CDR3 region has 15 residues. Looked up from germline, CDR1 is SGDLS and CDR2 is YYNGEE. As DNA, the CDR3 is TGTGCCAGCAGCGTAGCAGGACAGGGGCGAGAGACCCAGTACTTC. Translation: CASSVAGQGRETQYF.

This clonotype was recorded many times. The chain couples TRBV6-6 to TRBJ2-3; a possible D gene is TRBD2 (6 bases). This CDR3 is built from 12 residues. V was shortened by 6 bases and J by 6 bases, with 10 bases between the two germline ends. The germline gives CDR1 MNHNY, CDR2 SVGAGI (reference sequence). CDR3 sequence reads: CASSLAMDTQYF. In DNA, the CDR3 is TGTGCCAGCAGCCTAGCGATGGATACGCAGTATTTT.

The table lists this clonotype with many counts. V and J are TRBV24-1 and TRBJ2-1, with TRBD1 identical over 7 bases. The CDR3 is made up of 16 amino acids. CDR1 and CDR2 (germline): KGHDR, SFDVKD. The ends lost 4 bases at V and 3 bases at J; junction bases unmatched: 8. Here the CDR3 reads CATSDRQGMGYNEQFF. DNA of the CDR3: TGTGCCACCAGTGACCGACAGGGCATGGGCTACAATGAGCAGTTCTTC.

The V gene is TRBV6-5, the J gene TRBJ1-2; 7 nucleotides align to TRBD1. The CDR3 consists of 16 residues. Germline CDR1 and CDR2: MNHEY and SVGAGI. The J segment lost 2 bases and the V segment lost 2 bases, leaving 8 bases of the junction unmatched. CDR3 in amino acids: CASSYAPGTANYGYTF. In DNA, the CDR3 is TGTGCCAGCAGTTACGCCCCCGGGACAGCCAACTATGGCTACACCTTC.

DNA of the CDR3: TGCGCCAGCAGCTGGGGACTAGCGGGAGGCGATGAGCAGTTCTTC. Residues: CASSWGLAGGDEQFF. This rearrangement joins TRBV5-1 to TRBJ2-1, with 15 bases fitting TRBD2. The CDR3 loop spans 15 amino acids. CDR1 and CDR2 from the germline V gene are SGHRS and YFSETQ. V lost 3 bases and J lost 8; bases outside the gene matches: 3.

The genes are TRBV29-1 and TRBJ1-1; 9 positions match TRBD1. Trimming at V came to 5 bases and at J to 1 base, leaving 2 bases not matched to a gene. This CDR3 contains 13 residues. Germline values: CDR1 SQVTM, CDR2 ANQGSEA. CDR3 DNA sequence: TGCAGCGTTTTACAGGGGGCGAACACTGAAGCTTTCTTT. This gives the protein CSVLQGANTEAFF.

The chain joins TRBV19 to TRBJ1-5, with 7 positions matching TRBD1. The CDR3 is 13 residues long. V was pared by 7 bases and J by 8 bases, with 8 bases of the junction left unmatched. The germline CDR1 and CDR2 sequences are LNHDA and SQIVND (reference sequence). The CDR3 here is CASIPGGGKPQHF. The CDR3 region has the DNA TGTGCCAGTATCCCAGGGGGGGGCAAGCCCCAGCATTTT.

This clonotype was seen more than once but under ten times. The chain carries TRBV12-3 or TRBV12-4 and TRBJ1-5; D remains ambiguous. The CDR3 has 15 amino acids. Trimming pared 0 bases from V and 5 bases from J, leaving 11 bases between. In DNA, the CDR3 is TGTGCCAGCAGTTTAGCGGAGACGTACGATCAGCCCCAGCATTTT. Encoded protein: CASSLAETYDQPQHF.

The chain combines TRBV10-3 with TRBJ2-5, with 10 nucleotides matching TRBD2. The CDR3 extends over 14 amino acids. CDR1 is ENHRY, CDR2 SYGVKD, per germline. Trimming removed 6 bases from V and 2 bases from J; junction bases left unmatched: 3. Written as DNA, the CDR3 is TGTGCCATCAGGGCGGGACTAGCGCAAGAGACCCAGTACTTC. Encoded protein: CAIRAGLAQETQYF.

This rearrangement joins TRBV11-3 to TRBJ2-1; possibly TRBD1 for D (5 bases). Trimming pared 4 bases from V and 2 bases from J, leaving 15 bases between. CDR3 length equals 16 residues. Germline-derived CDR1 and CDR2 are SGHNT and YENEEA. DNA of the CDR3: TGTGCCAGCAGCTCCCGAAAAGGGGAAACCTACAATGAGCAGTTCTTC. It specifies CASSSRKGETYNEQFF. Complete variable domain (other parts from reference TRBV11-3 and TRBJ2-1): EAGVVQSPRYKIIEKKQPVAFWCNPISGHNTLYWYLQNLGQGPELLIRYENEEAVDDSQLPKDRFSAERLKGVDSTLKIQPAELGDSAVYLCASSSRKGETYNEQFFGPGTRLTVL.

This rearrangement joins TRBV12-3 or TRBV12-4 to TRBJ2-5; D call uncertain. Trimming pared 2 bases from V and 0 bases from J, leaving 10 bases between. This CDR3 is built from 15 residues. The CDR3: CASSLLGSHQETQYF. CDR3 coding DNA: TGTGCCAGCAGTTTATTGGGCAGCCACCAAGAGACCCAGTACTTC.

The CDR3 region is CASSQGTSGYTQYF. The CDR3 bases are TGCGCCAGCAGCCAAGGGACTAGCGGCTACACGCAGTATTTT. The chain has TRBV4-3 and TRBJ2-3, with TRBD2 matching over 10 bases. V gave up 1 base and J gave up 9 bases; unmatched junction bases: 4. Germline V CDR1 and CDR2: LGHNA, YSLEER. The CDR3 spans 14 residues.

In DNA, the CDR3 is TGTGCCAGCAGCGGGGGGGCAGCCCTAACTTACGAGCAGTACTTC. As protein: CASSGGAALTYEQYF. V and J are TRBV9 and TRBJ2-7; D may correspond to TRBD1 or TRBD2 (6 bases each). Germline assignment: CDR1 SGDLS and CDR2 YYNGEE. This CDR3 spans 15 amino acids. V shed 3 bases and J shed 4 bases, with 17 bases lying between them.

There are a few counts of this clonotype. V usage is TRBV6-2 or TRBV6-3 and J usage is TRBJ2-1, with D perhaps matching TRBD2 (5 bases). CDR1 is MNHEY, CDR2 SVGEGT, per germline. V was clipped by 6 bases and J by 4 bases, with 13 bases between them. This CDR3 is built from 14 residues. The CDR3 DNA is TGTGCCAGCAGCCACGGGATCGGGTACAATGAGCAGTTCTTC. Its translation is CASSHGIGYNEQFF.

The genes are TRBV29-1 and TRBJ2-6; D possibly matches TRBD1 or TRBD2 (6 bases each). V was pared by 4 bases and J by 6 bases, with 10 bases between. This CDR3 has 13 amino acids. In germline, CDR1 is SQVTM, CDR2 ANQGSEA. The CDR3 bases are TGCAGCGTTGCGGGGGCTGCGGCCAACGTCCTGACTTTC. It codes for CSVAGAAANVLTF.

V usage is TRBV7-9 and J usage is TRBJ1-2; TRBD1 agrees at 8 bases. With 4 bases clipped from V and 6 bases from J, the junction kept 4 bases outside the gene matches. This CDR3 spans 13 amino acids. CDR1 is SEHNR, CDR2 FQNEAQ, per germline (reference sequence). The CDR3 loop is CASSSGQGNGYTF. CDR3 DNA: TGTGCCAGCAGCTCAGGACAGGGTAATGGCTACACCTTC. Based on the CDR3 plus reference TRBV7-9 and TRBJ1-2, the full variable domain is DTGVSQNPRHKITKRGQNVTFRCDPISEHNRLYWYRQTLGQGPEFLTYFQNEAQLEKSRLLSDRFSAERPKGSFSTLEIQRTEQGDSAMYLCASSSGQGNGYTFGSGTRLTVV.

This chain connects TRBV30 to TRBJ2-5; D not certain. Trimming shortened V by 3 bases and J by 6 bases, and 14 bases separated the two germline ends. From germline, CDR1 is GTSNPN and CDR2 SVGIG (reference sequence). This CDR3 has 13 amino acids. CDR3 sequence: CAWSPHTLKTQYF. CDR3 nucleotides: TGTGCCTGGAGCCCCCACACTTTAAAGACCCAGTACTTC.

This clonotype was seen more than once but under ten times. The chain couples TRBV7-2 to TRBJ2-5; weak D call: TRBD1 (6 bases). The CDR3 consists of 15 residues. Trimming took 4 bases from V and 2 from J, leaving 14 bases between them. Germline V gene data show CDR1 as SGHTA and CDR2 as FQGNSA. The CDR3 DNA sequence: TGTGCCAGCAGCTCTCCGGGACAAAGTCAAGAGACCCAGTACTTC. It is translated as CASSSPGQSQETQYF.

CDR3 DNA sequence: TGCGCCAGCAGCTTGGCCGGGGCAGGGGGCCTCACTGAAGCTTTCTTT. Translated: CASSLAGAGGLTEAFF. The J gene is TRBJ1-1, the V gene TRBV5-1; 8 bases fit TRBD1. This CDR3 is built from 16 residues. The V and J ends lost 0 bases and 4 bases, in that order; junction bases with no gene match: 8. In germline, CDR1 is SGHRS, CDR2 YFSETQ.

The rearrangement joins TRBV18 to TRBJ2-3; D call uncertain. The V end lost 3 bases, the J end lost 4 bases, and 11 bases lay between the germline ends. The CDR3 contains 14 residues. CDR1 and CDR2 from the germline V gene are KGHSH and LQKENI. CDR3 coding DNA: TGTGCCAGCTCACCCCTTGATGGGTCAGATACGCAGTATTTT. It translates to CASSPLDGSDTQYF.

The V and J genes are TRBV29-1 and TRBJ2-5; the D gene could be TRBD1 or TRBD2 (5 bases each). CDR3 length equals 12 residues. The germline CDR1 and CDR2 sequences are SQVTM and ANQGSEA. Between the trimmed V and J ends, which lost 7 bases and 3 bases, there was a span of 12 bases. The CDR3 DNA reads TGCAGCGCCGGGGCCATAAAAGAGACCCAGTACTTC. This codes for CSAGAIKETQYF.

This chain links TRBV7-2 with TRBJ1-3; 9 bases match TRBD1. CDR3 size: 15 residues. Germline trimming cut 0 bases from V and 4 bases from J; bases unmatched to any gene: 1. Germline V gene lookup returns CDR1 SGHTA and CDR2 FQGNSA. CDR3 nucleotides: TGTGCCAGCAGCTTAGCGGGGACAGGGGGAAACACCATATATTTT. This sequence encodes CASSLAGTGGNTIYF.

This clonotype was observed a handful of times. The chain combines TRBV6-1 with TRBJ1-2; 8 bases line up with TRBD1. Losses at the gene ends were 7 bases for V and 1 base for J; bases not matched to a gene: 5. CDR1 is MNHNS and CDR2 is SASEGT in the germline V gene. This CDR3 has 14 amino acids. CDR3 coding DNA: TGTGCCAGCATACCGGGACAGGTTAACTATGGCTACACCTTC. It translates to CASIPGQVNYGYTF.

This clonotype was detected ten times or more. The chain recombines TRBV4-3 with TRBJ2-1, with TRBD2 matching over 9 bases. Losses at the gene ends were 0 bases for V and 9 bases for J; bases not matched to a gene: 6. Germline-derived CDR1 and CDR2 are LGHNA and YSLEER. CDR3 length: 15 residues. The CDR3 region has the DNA TGCGCCAGCAGCCAAGATCTGCGGGAGGGTAGTGAGCAGTTCTTC. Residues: CASSQDLREGSEQFF.